This entry lists 15 T cell receptor beta chains sequenced from one sample in a study of response to subunit inactivated influenza vaccine. TCRdb fed the RT-PCR reads into MiXCR, producing one record per CDR3 protein. The sample has more than 200,000 distinct CDR3 sequences, 10% to 15% seen once. The sample was non-naive T cells sorted from PBMCs, taken around 15 days before vaccination. Source of these receptors: a man aged 50 to 59 who received an inactivated influenza vaccine.

This clonotype was observed a few times. The chain recombines TRBV9 with TRBJ2-2; D gene ambiguous. Trimming removed 0 bases from V and 4 bases from J, with 7 bases in between. The CDR3 runs 14 residues. Looked up from germline, CDR1 is SGDLS and CDR2 is YYNGEE. CDR3 coding DNA: TGTGCCAGCAGCGTAGTGAGCGTCACCGGGGAGCTGTTTTTT. Protein: CASSVVSVTGELFF.

This clonotype was counted between two and nine times. The chain links TRBV12-3 or TRBV12-4 to TRBJ1-5; D not resolved. V lost 3 bases to trimming and J lost 3 bases, with 6 bases between them. The CDR3 has 13 amino acids. The CDR3 nucleotides read TGTGCCAGCAGTTTGATGGACAATCAGCCCCAGCATTTT. Residues: CASSLMDNQPQHF.

This clonotype was detected a few times. The gene calls are TRBV27 and TRBJ1-1; 12 bases are a match to TRBD1. The CDR3 is 16 amino acids. CDR1 and CDR2 from the germline V gene are MNHEY and SMNVEV (reference sequence). With 5 bases clipped from V and 2 bases from J, the junction kept 6 bases outside the gene matches. The CDR3 region is CASSAGTGGGNTEAFF. The DNA for the CDR3 is TGTGCCAGCAGTGCCGGGACAGGGGGCGGAAACACTGAAGCTTTCTTT.

The chain combines TRBV28 with TRBJ1-5; D unresolved. The germline V gene has CDR1 MDHEN and CDR2 SYDVKM. The CDR3 is made up of 14 amino acids. V gave up 3 bases and J gave up 6 bases, with 12 bases separating them. The CDR3 nucleotides are TGTGCCAGCAGTTTGGCCGCTCTGGGTCAGCCCCAGCATTTT. Translating gives CASSLAALGQPQHF. Looking up the rest from reference TRBV28 and TRBJ1-5 gives the full variable domain: DVKVTQSSRYLVKRTGEKVFLECVQDMDHENMFWYRQDPGLGLRLIYFSYDVKMKEKGDIPEGYSVSREKKERFSLILESASTNQTSMYLCASSLAALGQPQHFGDGTRLSIL.

This clonotype was seen more than once but under ten times. The chain combines TRBV20-1 with TRBJ2-5, with 9 bases lining up with TRBD2. V gave up 0 bases and J gave up 6 bases; unmatched junction bases: 14. Germline CDR1 DFQATT, CDR2 SNEGSKA (reference sequence). The CDR3 has 17 residues. DNA of the CDR3: TGCAGTGCTAGAGAGGTTACGGGGCGGGGGGGGCTGCAGACCCAGTACTTC. The encoded protein is CSAREVTGRGGLQTQYF.

This clonotype appeared many times. The CDR3 loop reads CASSRDRGNTGELFF. In DNA form, the CDR3 reads TGTGCCAGCAGCCGCGACAGGGGGAACACCGGGGAGCTGTTTTTT. The gene calls are TRBV12-3 or TRBV12-4 and TRBJ2-2; 8 nucleotides line up with TRBD1. The CDR3 extends over 15 amino acids. The trim removed 6 bases at V and 1 base at J, leaving 4 bases unmatched.

This clonotype was counted at least ten times. This chain connects TRBV12-3 or TRBV12-4 to TRBJ2-1, with D perhaps being TRBD1 or TRBD2 (5 bases each). Trimming left V 3 bases short and J 8 bases short, with 17 bases between. CDR3 length equals 15 residues. CDR3: CASSFSGTFHDEQFF. In DNA form, the CDR3 reads TGTGCCAGCAGTTTTAGTGGGACCTTCCATGATGAGCAGTTCTTC.

The table lists this clonotype with a few counts. The rearrangement links TRBV10-3 to TRBJ1-1; 7 nucleotides line up with TRBD1. The CDR3 sequence is 18 residues long. Germline CDR1 is ENHRY and CDR2 is SYGVKD. The ends lost 6 bases at V and 0 bases at J; junction bases unmatched: 16. CDR3 sequence reads: CAIRSSHTGERMNTEAFF. CDR3 DNA sequence: TGTGCCATCAGAAGTAGTCATACAGGGGAACGAATGAACACTGAAGCTTTCTTT.

Many counts were recorded for this clonotype. The V gene is TRBV20-1, the J gene TRBJ2-5, with a possible D match to TRBD2 (6 bases). This CDR3 spans 14 amino acids. Germline assignment: CDR1 DFQATT and CDR2 SNEGSKA (reference sequence). The V gene lost 6 bases and the J gene lost 7 bases, with 21 bases spanning the gap. The CDR3 here is CSARDSRELGTQYF. The CDR3 bases are TGCAGTGCCAGGGACTCCAGGGAGCTCGGGACCCAGTACTTC.

This clonotype occurred many times. The chain links TRBV3-1 to TRBJ2-7; tentative D call: TRBD1 (6 bases). This CDR3 has 13 residues. The V end lost 4 bases, the J end lost 4 bases, and 11 bases lay between the germline ends. Germline V gives CDR1 LGHDT, CDR2 YNNKEL (reference sequence). The CDR3: CASSRVQGYEQYF. CDR3 DNA sequence: TGTGCCAGCAGCCGCGTACAGGGTTACGAGCAGTACTTC.

The CDR3 spells CAISVGGDTEAFF. The CDR3 DNA reads as TGTGCCATCAGTGTTGGGGGAGACACTGAAGCTTTCTTT. The chain uses TRBV10-3 and TRBJ1-1, with D perhaps TRBD1 (5 bases). CDR1 and CDR2 (germline): ENHRY, SYGVKD. V lost 4 bases to trimming and J lost 3 bases, with 9 bases between them. CDR3 length equals 13 residues.

This clonotype showed up many times. The rearrangement joins TRBV5-5 to TRBJ2-2; 8 positions agree with TRBD1. CDR3 length: 14 amino acids. CDR1 and CDR2 from the germline V gene are SGHKS and YYEKEE (reference sequence). The trim removed 6 bases at V and 3 bases at J, leaving 4 bases unmatched. In nucleotides, the CDR3 is TGTGCCAGCAAACCGACAGGGGACACCGGGGAGCTGTTTTTT. It codes for CASKPTGDTGELFF. The full variable domain, its missing parts supplied by reference TRBV5-5 and TRBJ2-2, is DAGVTQSPTHLIKTRGQQVTLRCSPISGHKSVSWYQQVLGQGPQFIFQYYEKEERGRGNFPDRFSARQFPNYSSELNVNALLLGDSALYLCASKPTGDTGELFFGEGSRLTVL.

This sequence joins TRBV18 and TRBJ1-1; D unclear. Trimming removed 3 bases at V and 2 bases at J, with 13 bases between. This CDR3 contains 15 residues. The germline gives CDR1 KGHSH, CDR2 LQKENI. The CDR3 DNA reads as TGTGCCAGCTCACCCTTTTGGACGGATAACACTGAAGCTTTCTTT. It yields the protein CASSPFWTDNTEAFF.

Details on this clonotype: This may arise from a read error, as a much more abundant clone is one base away. V and J are TRBV5-1 and TRBJ2-2; 9 positions agree with TRBD1. In germline, CDR1 is SGHRS, CDR2 YFSETQ. J gave up 4 bases and V 4 bases, and 8 bases lay outside the gene matches. This CDR3 has 16 residues. This CDR3 reads CASSPRTGASTGELFF. CDR3 nucleotide sequence: TGCGCCAGCAGCCCCCGGACAGGGGCAAGCACCGGGGAGCTGTTTTTT.

This clonotype was counted a few times. V and J are TRBV11-2 and TRBJ1-5; perhaps TRBD1 as D (6 bases). Germline V gives CDR1 SGHAT, CDR2 FQNNGV. V lost 5 bases and J 0 bases, leaving 20 bases between the germline ends. This CDR3 spans 18 amino acids. This CDR3 reads CASSQPMGAGLSNQPQHF. The CDR3 nucleotides are TGTGCCAGCAGCCAACCCATGGGGGCGGGACTTAGCAATCAGCCCCAGCATTTT.